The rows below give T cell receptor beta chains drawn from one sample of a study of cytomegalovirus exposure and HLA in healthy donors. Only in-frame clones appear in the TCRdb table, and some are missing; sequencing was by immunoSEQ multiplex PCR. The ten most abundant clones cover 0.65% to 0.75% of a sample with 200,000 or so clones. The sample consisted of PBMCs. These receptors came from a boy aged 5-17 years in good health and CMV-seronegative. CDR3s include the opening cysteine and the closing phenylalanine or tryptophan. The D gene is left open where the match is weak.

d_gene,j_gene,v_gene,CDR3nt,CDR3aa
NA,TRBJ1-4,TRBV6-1,TGTGCCAGCAGGGGGGGGACGGCAACTAATGAAAAACTGTTTTTT,CASRGGTATNEKLFF
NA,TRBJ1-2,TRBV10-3,TGTGCCATCAGTGAGTCTCTTGGGGGGACTAACGGCGGCTACACCTTC,CAISESLGGTNGGYTF
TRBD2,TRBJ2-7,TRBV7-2,TGTGCCAGCACCCTCGGGGGGGCCCTTTACGAGCAGTACTTC,CASTLGGALYEQYF
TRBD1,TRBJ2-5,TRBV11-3,TGTGCCAGCAGCTTAGGAGGGACAGGGGGACAAGAGACCCAGTACTTC,CASSLGGTGGQETQYF
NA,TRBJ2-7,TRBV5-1,TGCGCCAGCAGCTTGAATGTTTTCCAGGGCTACGAGCAGTACTTC,CASSLNVFQGYEQYF
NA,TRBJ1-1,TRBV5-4,TGTGCCAGCAGTCTTCGGACAGACGGAAGGGCTGAAGCTTTCTTT,CASSLRTDGRAEAFF
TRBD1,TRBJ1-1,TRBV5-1,TGCGCCAGCAGCTTGTATACAGGGGGCTTTATGAACACTGAAGCTTTCTTT,CASSLYTGGFMNTEAFF
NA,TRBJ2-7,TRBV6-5,TGTGCCAGCAGGACCGGCTGGGCTCCCTCCTACGAGCAGTACTTC,CASRTGWAPSYEQYF
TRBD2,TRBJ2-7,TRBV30,TGTGCCTGGACTAGCGGGGGACCCTACGAGCAGTACTTC,CAWTSGGPYEQYF
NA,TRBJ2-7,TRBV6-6,TGTGCCAGCAGTTACTCGAACCCGAGGGAGCAGTACTTC,CASSYSNPREQYF
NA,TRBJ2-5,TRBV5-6,TGTGCCAGCAGCTTGCTCGGGCAAGAGACCCAGTACTTC,CASSLLGQETQYF
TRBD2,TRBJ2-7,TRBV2,TGTGCCAGCAGTGTGGGGACTAGCGCCTACGAGCAGTACTTC,CASSVGTSAYEQYF
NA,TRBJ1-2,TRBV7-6,TGTGCCAGCAGCCCTGGGGGCAGGGGTGGCTACACCTTC,CASSPGGRGGYTF
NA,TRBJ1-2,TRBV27,TGTGCCAGCAGTATATACCCGGGGAGAGGCTACACCTTC,CASSIYPGRGYTF
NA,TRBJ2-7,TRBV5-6,TGTGCCAGCAGCCCTGTTAGGGGGGGGGTCGAGCAGTACTTC,CASSPVRGGVEQYF
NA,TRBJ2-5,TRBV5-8,TGTGCCAGCAGCTTTCTGAGAAAAGAGACCCAGTACTTC,CASSFLRKETQYF
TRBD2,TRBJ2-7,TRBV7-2,TGTGCCAGCAGCTTCCTAACGGGGGGATGGTACGAGCAGTACTTC,CASSFLTGGWYEQYF
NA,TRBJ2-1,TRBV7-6,TGTGCCAGCAGCTCGGACATGAGCTCCTACAATGAGCAGTTCTTC,CASSSDMSSYNEQFF
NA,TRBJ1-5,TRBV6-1,TGTGCCAGCAGTGAAAGCTTGGTTCGTAGCAATCAGCCCCAGCATTTT,CASSESLVRSNQPQHF
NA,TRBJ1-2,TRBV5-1,TGCGCCAGCAGCCCTGCCGACAATGGCTACACCTTC,CASSPADNGYTF
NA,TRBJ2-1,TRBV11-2,TGTGCCAGCAGCTCCGCAGCCTACAATGAGCAGTTCTTC,CASSSAAYNEQFF
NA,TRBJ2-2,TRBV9,TGTGCCAGCAGCGTAGATGGCAGAAACACCGGGGAGCTGTTTTTT,CASSVDGRNTGELFF
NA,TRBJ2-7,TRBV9,TGTGCCAGCAGCGGATTCCCGACAGCCTACGAGCAGTACTTC,CASSGFPTAYEQYF
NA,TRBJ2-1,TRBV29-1,TGCAGCGTAGCGGTGGTCAATGAGCAGTTCTTC,CSVAVVNEQFF
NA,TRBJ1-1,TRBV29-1,TGCAGCGTCAATGTACAGAACACTGAAGCTTTCTTT,CSVNVQNTEAFF
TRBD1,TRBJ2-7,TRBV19,TGTGCCAGTAGTACCGCCGGGACAGGGGGCTACGAGCAGTACTTC,CASSTAGTGGYEQYF
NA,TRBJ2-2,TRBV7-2,TGTGCCAGCAGCTTCATCAGGGTGAACACCGGGGAGCTGTTTTTT,CASSFIRVNTGELFF
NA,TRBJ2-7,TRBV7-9,TGTGCCAGCAGCCCCCAAGGAGTCCACGAGCAGTACTTC,CASSPQGVHEQYF
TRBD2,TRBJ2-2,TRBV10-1,TGCGCCAGCAGTGTGGAGCGGGGGGGCAACACCGGGGAGCTGTTTTTT,CASSVERGGNTGELFF
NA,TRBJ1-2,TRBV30,TGTGCCTGGGGGGGGGCTGGCTACACCTTC,CAWGGAGYTF
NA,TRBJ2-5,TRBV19,TGTGCCAGTAGTATTTCCGCAGGGGACCAACAGACCCAGTACTTC,CASSISAGDQQTQYF
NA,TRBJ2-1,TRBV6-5,TGTGCCAGCAGTTACGGGACTCCAAGCTCCTACAATGAGCAGTTCTTC,CASSYGTPSSYNEQFF
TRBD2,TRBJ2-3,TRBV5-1,TGCGCCAGCAGCCAAACCCAAGTACTAGCGGGGGCCACAGATACGCAGTATTTT,CASSQTQVLAGATDTQYF
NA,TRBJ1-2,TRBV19,TGTGCCAGTAGTAACGGGGGTGGCTACACCTTC,CASSNGGGYTF
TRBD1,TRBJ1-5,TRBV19,TGTGCCAGTAGTTGGGACAGGGGAGGCAATCAGCCCCAGCATTTT,CASSWDRGGNQPQHF
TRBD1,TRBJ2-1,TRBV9,TGTGCCAGCAGCTTCCGGGACAGCTACAATGAGCAGTTCTTC,CASSFRDSYNEQFF
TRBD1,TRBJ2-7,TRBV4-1,TGCGCCAGCAGCCCCGTCGGGCAGGGGGCCTACGAGCAGTACTTC,CASSPVGQGAYEQYF
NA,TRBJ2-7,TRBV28,TGTGCCAGCAGTTTATTCGGGGACGAGCAGTACTTC,CASSLFGDEQYF
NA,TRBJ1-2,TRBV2,TGTGCCAGCAGAGCAGGGTTTCCTAACTATGGCTACACCTTC,CASRAGFPNYGYTF
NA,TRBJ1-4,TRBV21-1,TGTGCCAGCAGCCCCCTCACGGAACTGTTTTTT,CASSPLTELFF
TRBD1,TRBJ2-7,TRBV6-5,TGTGCCAGCAGTTATGACAGGGGAGCCTACGAGCAGTACTTC,CASSYDRGAYEQYF
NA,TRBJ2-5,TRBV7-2,TGTGCCAGCAGCTTAGCTGTGACTAGGATGGAGACCCAGTACTTC,CASSLAVTRMETQYF